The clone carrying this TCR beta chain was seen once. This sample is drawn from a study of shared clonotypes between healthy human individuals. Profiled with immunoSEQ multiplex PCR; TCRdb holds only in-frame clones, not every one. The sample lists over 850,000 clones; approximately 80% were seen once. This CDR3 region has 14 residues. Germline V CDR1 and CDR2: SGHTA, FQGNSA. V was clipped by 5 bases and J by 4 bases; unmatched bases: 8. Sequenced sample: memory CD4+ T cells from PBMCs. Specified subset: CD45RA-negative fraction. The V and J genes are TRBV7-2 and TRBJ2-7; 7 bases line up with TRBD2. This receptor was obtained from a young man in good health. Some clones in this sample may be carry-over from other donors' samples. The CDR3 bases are TGTGCCAGCAGCACCCGGGGAGGGGAGTACGAGCAGTACTTC. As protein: CASSTRGGEYEQYF.